This T cell receptor beta chain came from a study of T-cell reconstitution after alpha-beta-depleted transplantation in children. Preparation of the TCRbeta library was carried out with unique molecular identifiers. MiXCR, applied by TCRdb to the PCR reads, yields one record per CDR3 protein. The sample consists of 85,000 to 120,000 distinct CDR3 sequences, under 7% of them appearing once. The germline gives CDR1 MGHRA, CDR2 YSYEKL. The CDR3 runs 16 residues. Trimming cost V 0 bases and J 3 bases; bases outside gene matches: 4. General study points: Diversity of TCRbeta at day 60 was high in some patients, arising from surviving recipient T cells and thymic progenitors. It was reported that alpha-beta T cells came from several hundred expanded graft clones (about two months after transplant).

This clonotype came up many times. Antigen unknown. The sample in question was PBMCs, mostly from graft donor cells, obtained 60 days after TCRalphabeta/CD19-depleted stem cell transplant. This chain joins TRBV4-1 and TRBJ2-7, with 11 bases matching TRBD2. This TCR derives from a female patient aged 2 to 10 who had a stem cell transplant for Fanconi anemia, so the T cells may come from the graft donor. Here the CDR3 DNA reads TGCGCCAGCAGCCAAGAAGGGACTAGCGGTTACTACGAGCAGTACTTC. It yields the protein CASSQEGTSGYYEQYF.